Each of the 14 T cell receptor beta chains below was sequenced from the same sample in a study of Ad26.COV2.S vaccination and SARS-CoV-2 variants. The repertoire was sequenced with immunoSEQ multiplex PCR; TCRdb's copy has only in-frame clones and lacks some. The data show more than 350,000 clones, roughly 90% seen once. Regarding treatment: 15 to 20 received Ad26.COV2.S at low or high dose, single or two shots; several received placebo; per-sample allocation not given. Collection of the samples took place on day 63 after the first injection of vaccine or placebo. The material sequenced was peripheral blood, taken in a trial of Ad26.COV2.S vaccine versus placebo. Receptor source: a person aged 18-60 years who received the Ad26.COV2.S COVID-19 vaccine or a placebo.

The chain carries TRBV19 and TRBJ2-1; 9 bases are shared with TRBD1. Germline values: CDR1 LNHDA, CDR2 SQIVND (reference sequence). The CDR3 spans 14 residues. V shed 3 bases and J 9 bases; nucleotides not matched to a gene: 6. The CDR3 spells CASSINRGPGEQFF. CDR3 coding DNA: TGTGCCAGTAGTATCAACAGGGGGCCAGGTGAGCAGTTCTTC.

This sequence joins TRBV18 and TRBJ1-5; possible D gene TRBD1, 5 bases. The length of the CDR3 is 17 residues. Trimming left V 3 bases short and J 5 bases short, with 20 bases between. CDR1 is KGHSH, CDR2 LQKENI, per germline. In DNA, the CDR3 is TGTGCCAGCTCACCGCCCGGACGGGACCGGATAGATCAGCCCCAGCATTTT. Amino acid sequence: CASSPPGRDRIDQPQHF.

V and J are TRBV6-5 and TRBJ2-3, with D uncertain. Looked up from germline, CDR1 is MNHEY and CDR2 is SVGAGI. CDR3 length equals 11 residues. Trimming shortened V by 7 bases and J by 3 bases, and 5 bases separated the two germline ends. CDR3 sequence: CASTGTDTQYF. In DNA form, the CDR3 reads TGTGCCAGCACCGGTACAGATACGCAGTATTTT.

The CDR3, as DNA: TGTGCCAGCAGCCAAGACACGGGACTAGCGGGAGCTAGACAAGAGACCCAGTACTTC. This sequence encodes CASSQDTGLAGARQETQYF. The chain has TRBV3-1 (or the pseudogene TRBV3-2) and TRBJ2-5, with 14 positions matching TRBD2. V dropped 0 bases and J dropped 2; count of bases not matched to a gene: 8. Germline CDR1 and CDR2: LGHDT and YNNKEL (reference sequence). The CDR3 totals 19 residues.

The chain employs TRBV6-2 or TRBV6-3 and TRBJ1-2; no definite D call. The V and J ends lost 2 bases and 5 bases respectively, with 12 bases between them. CDR3 length equals 14 residues. Germline V CDR1 and CDR2: MNHEY, SVGEGT. The CDR3 DNA follows: TGTGCCAGCAGTTACGACGACGGAGCTTATGGCTACACCTTC. Its translation is CASSYDDGAYGYTF.

The rearrangement uses TRBV11-2 and TRBJ2-2; the match to TRBD1 covers 8 bases. Germline V gene data show CDR1 as SGHAT and CDR2 as FQNNGV. This CDR3 spans 14 amino acids. Trimming at V came to 6 bases and at J to 3 bases, leaving 3 bases not matched to a gene. The CDR3 sequence: CASRNRGYTGELFF. CDR3 in DNA: TGTGCCAGCAGAAACAGGGGGTACACCGGGGAGCTGTTTTTT.

J is TRBJ1-6 and V is TRBV11-2, with 7 bases matching TRBD1. This CDR3 comprises 15 residues. Germline values: CDR1 SGHAT, CDR2 FQNNGV. V lost 5 bases to trimming and J lost 8 bases; unmatched junction nucleotides: 9. The CDR3: CASSLYRGSDSPLHF. The CDR3 DNA reads as TGTGCCAGCAGCCTTTACAGGGGTTCGGATTCACCCCTCCACTTT.

The J gene is TRBJ1-4, the V gene TRBV3-1 (or the pseudogene TRBV3-2); D is undetermined. Trimming removed 0 bases at V and 7 bases at J, with 0 bases between. The CDR3 extends over 11 amino acids. Germline V lookup: CDR1 LGHDT, CDR2 YNNKEL (reference sequence). The chain's CDR3 is CASSQDEKLFF. In DNA form, the CDR3 reads TGTGCCAGCAGCCAAGATGAAAAACTGTTTTTT.

This chain uses TRBV5-4 with TRBJ2-3; D call uncertain. CDR1 SGHNT and CDR2 YYREEE come from the germline V gene (reference sequence). The CDR3 extends over 12 amino acids. Trimming left V 0 bases short and J 11 bases short, with 10 bases between. The CDR3 sequence: CASSLDYLGQYF. In DNA, the CDR3 is TGTGCCAGCAGCTTGGACTATTTGGGGCAGTATTTT.

The chain recombines TRBV5-4 with TRBJ2-3; 7 positions match TRBD1. With 4 bases clipped from V and 2 bases from J, the junction kept 7 bases outside the gene matches. The CDR3 covers 15 residues. CDR1 is SGHNT, CDR2 YYREEE, per germline (reference sequence). The CDR3 loop is CASSRRDRDTDTQYF. In nucleotides, the CDR3 is TGTGCCAGCAGCCGCCGGGACAGAGACACAGATACGCAGTATTTT. Drawing the rest from reference TRBV5-4 and TRBJ2-3, the complete variable domain is ETGVTQSPTHLIKTRGQQVTLRCSSQSGHNTVSWYQQALGQGPQFIFQYYREEENGRGNFPPRFSGLQFPNYSSELNVNALELDDSALYLCASSRRDRDTDTQYFGPGTRLTVL.

The chain couples TRBV27 to TRBJ1-3, with a possible D match to TRBD1 (6 bases). CDR3 length: 14 residues. The V gene lost 3 bases and the J gene lost 9 bases, with 15 bases spanning the gap. CDR1 MNHEY and CDR2 SMNVEV come from the germline V gene (reference sequence). The CDR3 region is CASSFGGLGGTIYF. The CDR3 coding sequence is TGTGCCAGCAGTTTTGGGGGGCTCGGGGGCACCATATATTTT.

This CDR3 reads CASRLSGREQYF. CDR3 sequence (DNA): TGTGCCAGCAGATTATCAGGACGGGAGCAGTACTTC. This chain joins TRBV5-6 and TRBJ2-7; no clear D. Germline loops: CDR1 SGHDT, CDR2 YYEEEE. Trimming cost V 5 bases and J 7 bases, with 13 bases left between them. This CDR3 has 12 amino acids. Filled out from reference TRBV5-6 and TRBJ2-7, the complete variable domain reads DAGVTQSPTHLIKTRGQQVTLRCSPKSGHDTVSWYQQALGQGPQFIFQYYEEEERQRGNFPDRFSGHQFPNYSSELNVNALLLGDSALYLCASRLSGREQYFGPGTRLTVT.

This sequence joins TRBV2 and TRBJ1-2, with 7 positions matching TRBD1. The V segment lost 4 bases and the J segment 6 bases; nucleotides outside the gene matches: 11. The CDR3 covers 15 residues. Germline CDR1 and CDR2: SNHLY and FYNNEI. The CDR3 DNA is TGTGCCAGCAGTGGCTTTGGAGGGGGCTTGGATGGCTACACCTTC. Translation gives CASSGFGGGLDGYTF. Full variable domain (outside the CDR3, taken from reference TRBV2 and TRBJ1-2): EPEVTQTPSHQVTQMGQEVILRCVPISNHLYFYWYRQILGQKVEFLVSFYNNEISEKSEIFDDQFSVERPDGSNFTLKIRSTKLEDSAMYFCASSGFGGGLDGYTFGSGTRLTVV.

The CDR3 here is CASSSPRGSNEKLFF. The CDR3 nucleotides are TGTGCCAGCAGTTCACCTAGGGGGTCTAATGAAAAACTGTTTTTT. V gene TRBV6-5 combines with J gene TRBJ1-4, with TRBD1 as a possible D gene (6 bases). The ends were cut back, 4 bases at V and 3 bases at J, with 12 bases in the middle. Looked up from germline, CDR1 is MNHEY and CDR2 is SVGAGI. This CDR3 is 15 amino acids long.